This TCR beta chain was sequenced during a study of tumor-infiltrating lymphocytes in localized non-small cell lung cancer. On the study more broadly: From each patient, both tumor and uninvolved lung, non-adjacent to tumor, were sampled.

The repertoire was sequenced with immunoSEQ multiplex PCR; TCRdb's copy has only in-frame clones and lacks some. The sample lists some 7,100 clones, 64% occurring once. In germline, CDR1 is SNHLY, CDR2 FYNNEI. CDR3 length equals 13 residues. V was clipped by 6 bases and J by 6 bases; unmatched bases: 6. Turning to this clone: Its antigen remains unknown.

General study findings and limits: TCR sequencing covered a subset of patients with enough tissue.

The TCR comes from a human donor with non-small cell lung cancer. This chain uses TRBV2 with TRBJ2-7; 9 bases line up with TRBD1. The sequencing input was uninvolved lung tissue not adjacent to the tumor. CDR3 nucleotides: TGTGCCAGCAGCTTACAGGGGGCAGGCGAGCAGTACTTC. As protein: CASSLQGAGEQYF.